This T cell receptor beta chain was identified in a study of T cells in Graves' hyperthyroidism and ophthalmopathy. A patient was excluded if there was uncontrolled infection, other autoimmune disease, pregnancy or lactation. CDR1 and CDR2 (germline): KGHDR, SFDVKD. This CDR3 region has 16 residues. Trimming left V 4 bases short and J 3 bases short, with 14 bases between. Authors of the study amplified TCR beta CDR3 regions from RNA transcripts. First-round RT-PCR targeting the TCR CDR3 was performed with the HTBI primer set. TCRdb redid the calling of the multiplex PCR reads with MiXCR, one entry per CDR3 protein. The sample includes about 400,000 distinct CDR3 sequences, 15% seen only once; the top ten take around a third.

The sequencing input was blood. V usage is TRBV24-1 and J usage is TRBJ2-2; possible D gene TRBD1, 6 bases. The TCR comes from a woman younger than 45 with Graves' hyperthyroidism. In nucleotides, the CDR3 is TGTGCCACCAGTGACCCCGTGAAGGGGGACACCGGGGAGCTGTTTTTT. Its translation is CATSDPVKGDTGELFF.